The clone carrying this T cell receptor (beta chain) showed up many times. Its antigen is unidentified. This entry belongs to a study of CD8 T cells in ankylosing spondylitis. Libraries of TCR beta came from quantitative 5'-RACE with molecular barcodes. MiXCR, run by TCRdb on the 5' RACE reads, gives a single entry per CDR3 protein. The sample holds tens of thousands of distinct CDR3 sequences, 5.3% seen once. Broader study findings: Matched ankylosing spondylitis synovial fluid reportedly contained a significantly enriched population of disease-linked clones.

The V gene lost 3 bases and the J gene lost 2 bases, with 13 bases spanning the gap. CDR3 size: 15 residues. Germline-derived CDR1 and CDR2 are SGDLS and YYNGEE. What was sequenced was blood, either unsorted or a sorted T cell fraction (not recorded which). The J gene is TRBJ2-3, the V gene TRBV9; D perhaps matches TRBD1 (7 bases). The clonotype originates from a female donor with ankylosing spondylitis or in good health (not recorded which). The CDR3 sequence is CASSARDSYTDTQYF. The CDR3 nucleotides read TGTGCCAGCAGCGCGCGGGACAGCTACACAGATACGCAGTATTTT.